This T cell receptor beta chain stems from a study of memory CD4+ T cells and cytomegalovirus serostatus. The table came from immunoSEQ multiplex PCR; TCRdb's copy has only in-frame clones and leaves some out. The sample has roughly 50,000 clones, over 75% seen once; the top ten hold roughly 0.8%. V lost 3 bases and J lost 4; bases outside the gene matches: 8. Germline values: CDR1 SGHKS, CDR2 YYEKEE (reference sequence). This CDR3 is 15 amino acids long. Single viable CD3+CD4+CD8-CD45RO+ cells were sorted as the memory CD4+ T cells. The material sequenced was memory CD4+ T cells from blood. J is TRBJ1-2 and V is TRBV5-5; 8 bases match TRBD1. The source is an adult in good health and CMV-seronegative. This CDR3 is CASSSGQGRVYGYTF. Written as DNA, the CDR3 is TGTGCCAGCAGCTCCGGACAGGGAAGGGTCTATGGCTACACCTTC.